The 28 T cell receptor beta chains below were found in one sample sequenced in a study of shared clonotypes between healthy human individuals. TCRdb's copy holds only in-frame clones and misses some; the assay was immunoSEQ multiplex PCR. This table has about 2.4 million clones, approximately 94% appearing once. Sequenced input: naive CD4+ T cells from PBMCs. Subset of the sample: CD45RA+ positively selected. All receptors come from a man aged 18 to 29 in good health. Some clones in this sample may be carry-over from other donors' samples.

The rearrangement links TRBV9 to TRBJ2-3, with 7 bases lining up with TRBD1. Losses at the gene ends were 3 bases for V and 4 bases for J; bases not matched to a gene: 8. This CDR3 contains 15 residues. The germline gives CDR1 SGDLS, CDR2 YYNGEE. The CDR3 DNA follows: TGTGCCAGCAGCGCCAGGGGGATTGAGCCAGATACGCAGTATTTT. This gives the protein CASSARGIEPDTQYF.

The rearrangement uses TRBV5-1 and TRBJ1-2; the D gene is possibly TRBD1 (5 bases). Germline V gene sequence: CDR1 SGHRS, CDR2 YFSETQ. This CDR3 is 13 amino acids long. Trimming stripped 2 bases from V and 13 bases from J, with 18 bases between. The CDR3 coding sequence is TGCGCCAGCAGCTTATTACCCTCCGCAGGGAGCACCTTC. Translating it yields CASSLLPSAGSTF.

This rearrangement joins TRBV7-6 to TRBJ2-3; 8 bases map to TRBD2. With V trimmed by 1 base and J by 0 bases, 3 bases remained unmatched. The CDR3 runs to 16 residues. The germline gives CDR1 SGHVS, CDR2 FNYEAQ. The CDR3 DNA is TGTGCCAGCAGCTTAGTATCTAGCGGGAGCACAGATACGCAGTATTTT. This translates into CASSLVSSGSTDTQYF.

The chain combines TRBV7-9 with TRBJ1-1; D is possibly TRBD1 (6 bases). V dropped 3 bases and J dropped 6 bases, with 11 bases sitting between them. The length of the CDR3 is 13 residues. CDR1 and CDR2 from the germline V gene are SEHNR and FQNEAQ (reference sequence). The CDR3 DNA reads TGTGCCAGCAGCTTCGCGGACAGACCTGAAGCTTTCTTT. As protein: CASSFADRPEAFF.

V usage is TRBV6-6 and J usage is TRBJ1-1; TRBD1 is a possible D gene (5 bases). The CDR3 loop spans 14 amino acids. V lost 3 bases to trimming and J lost 3 bases, with 11 bases between them. From germline, CDR1 is MNHNY and CDR2 SVGAGI (reference sequence). The CDR3 reads CASSYSRGYTEAFF. The CDR3 coding sequence is TGTGCCAGCAGTTATTCGAGGGGTTACACTGAAGCTTTCTTT.

The J gene is TRBJ2-1, the V gene TRBV19; 9 bases are shared with TRBD2. The CDR3 consists of 15 residues. Germline V CDR1 and CDR2: LNHDA, SQIVND (reference sequence). Trimming removed 4 bases from V and 0 bases from J; junction bases left unmatched: 1. CDR3 DNA: TGTGCCAGTAGTAAGACTAGCGGCTCCTACAATGAGCAGTTCTTC. Protein sequence: CASSKTSGSYNEQFF.

Concerning this clone: Additional DNA sequences in this sample encode the identical CDR3. The chain joins TRBV30 to TRBJ2-2; D is undetermined. Germline values: CDR1 GTSNPN, CDR2 SVGIG (reference sequence). There are 13 residues in the CDR3. V lost 0 bases to trimming and J lost 5 bases, with 7 bases between them. DNA of the CDR3: TGTGCCTGGAGTGTACGAGCTACCGGGGAGCTGTTTTTT. Translated, it gives CAWSVRATGELFF. The whole variable domain, filled in from reference TRBV30 and TRBJ2-2, reads SQTIHQWPATLVQPVGSPLSLECTVEGTSNPNLYWYRQAAGRGLQLLFYSVGIGQISSEVPQNLSASRPQDRQFILSSKKLLLSDSGFYLCAWSVRATGELFFGEGSRLTVL.

A single count supports this clone. This sequence joins TRBV7-2 and TRBJ2-7; 7 nucleotides agree with TRBD1. V shed 0 bases, J shed 3 bases, and the junction held 2 bases outside the gene matches. The germline V gene has CDR1 SGHTA and CDR2 FQGNSA. The CDR3 has 14 residues. The chain's CDR3 is CASSLARGFYEQYF. The CDR3 region has the DNA TGTGCCAGCAGCTTAGCCAGGGGGTTCTACGAGCAGTACTTC.

This rearrangement joins TRBV5-1 to TRBJ2-7; 7 bases line up with TRBD2. Germline V CDR1 and CDR2: SGHRS, YFSETQ. This CDR3 is built from 15 residues. Trimming removed 3 bases from V and 2 bases from J; junction bases left unmatched: 8. The CDR3 is CASSWGGTQAYEQYF. CDR3 nucleotides: TGCGCCAGCAGCTGGGGGGGGACCCAAGCCTACGAGCAGTACTTC.

This clone was detected once. This chain links TRBV2 with TRBJ2-5; TRBD2 matches at 7 bases. Germline CDR1 is SNHLY and CDR2 is FYNNEI. The junction had 7 bases not matched to a gene; V was cut back by 7 bases and J by 5 bases. The CDR3 extends over 13 amino acids. For the CDR3, the DNA is TGTGCCAGCACCTGGGACTATACGGAGACCCAGTACTTC. It is translated as CASTWDYTETQYF. The full variable domain, its missing parts supplied by reference TRBV2 and TRBJ2-5, is EPEVTQTPSHQVTQMGQEVILRCVPISNHLYFYWYRQILGQKVEFLVSFYNNEISEKSEIFDDQFSVERPDGSNFTLKIRSTKLEDSAMYFCASTWDYTETQYFGPGTRLLVL.

This chain uses TRBV5-1 with TRBJ2-5; TRBD2 matches at 9 bases. CDR3 length: 15 amino acids. The germline V gene encodes CDR1 SGHRS and CDR2 YFSETQ. V shed 4 bases, J shed 0 bases, and the junction held 4 bases outside the gene matches. CDR3: CASSLSGRHQETQYF. The CDR3 coding sequence is TGCGCCAGCAGCCTAAGCGGGAGGCACCAAGAGACCCAGTACTTC.

This clone was counted once. This rearrangement joins TRBV5-4 to TRBJ2-3; the match to TRBD2 covers 7 bases. V lost 4 bases to trimming and J lost 2 bases; unmatched junction nucleotides: 10. The CDR3 is 16 residues long. From germline, CDR1 is SGHNT and CDR2 YYREEE (reference sequence). The CDR3 DNA reads TGTGCCAGCAGCACCACCGGGGGAGGGGCCACAGATACGCAGTATTTT. Its protein is CASSTTGGGATDTQYF.

In this sample, this clone turned up once. The rearrangement joins TRBV18 to TRBJ2-1; D not certain. Germline CDR1 is KGHSH and CDR2 is LQKENI. V lost 3 bases, J lost 9 bases, and 6 bases lay in between. This CDR3 spans 11 amino acids. The CDR3: CASSPSAEQFF. As DNA, the CDR3 is TGTGCCAGCTCACCGTCGGCTGAGCAGTTCTTC.

This clone was recorded a few times. The genes are TRBV29-1 and TRBJ1-1; TRBD1 might be the D (5 bases). CDR3 length: 11 residues. Germline V gene sequence: CDR1 SQVTM, CDR2 ANQGSEA. The germline V and J ends were trimmed by 4 bases and 11 bases, with 14 bases remaining between them. The CDR3 spells CSVVGEAGAFF. The CDR3 bases are TGCAGCGTTGTAGGGGAGGCGGGGGCTTTCTTT.

Turning to this clone: Other DNA sequences in the same sample also yield this CDR3. This chain joins TRBV30 and TRBJ2-1; unclear D gene. CDR1 is GTSNPN, CDR2 SVGIG, per germline (reference sequence). CDR3 length equals 11 residues. The V gene lost 4 bases and the J gene lost 2 bases, with 3 bases spanning the gap. CDR3 protein: CAWTAYNEQFF. CDR3 sequence (DNA): TGTGCCTGGACGGCCTACAATGAGCAGTTCTTC.

V is TRBV18 and J is TRBJ2-7; D is possibly TRBD2 (7 bases). Between the trimmed V and J ends, which lost 0 bases and 1 base, there was a span of 16 bases. Looked up from germline, CDR1 is KGHSH and CDR2 is LQKENI. CDR3 length: 17 residues. The CDR3 here is CASSPPLGGLFSYEQYF. The DNA for the CDR3 is TGTGCCAGCTCACCACCCCTGGGGGGGCTATTTTCCTACGAGCAGTACTTC.

This chain uses TRBV5-1 with TRBJ2-3; TRBD1 agrees at 9 bases. The CDR3 sequence is 16 residues long. The V and J ends lost 0 bases and 4 bases, in that order; junction bases with no gene match: 6. Germline CDR1 SGHRS, CDR2 YFSETQ. This CDR3 is CASSLDRTGAADTQYF. The CDR3 bases are TGCGCCAGCAGCTTGGATCGGACAGGGGCCGCAGATACGCAGTATTTT.

The rearrangement links TRBV28 to TRBJ1-1; D is possibly TRBD1 (6 bases). Germline-derived CDR1 and CDR2 are MDHEN and SYDVKM. The CDR3 runs 15 residues. Trimming cost V 6 bases and J 0 bases, with 14 bases left between them. CDR3 amino acids: CASSQGDTLNTEAFF. For the CDR3, the DNA is TGTGCCAGCAGCCAAGGGGACACCTTGAACACTGAAGCTTTCTTT. The full variable domain, rest sourced from reference TRBV28 and TRBJ1-1, is DVKVTQSSRYLVKRTGEKVFLECVQDMDHENMFWYRQDPGLGLRLIYFSYDVKMKEKGDIPEGYSVSREKKERFSLILESASTNQTSMYLCASSQGDTLNTEAFFGQGTRLTVV.

This chain uses TRBV6-5 with TRBJ1-2; D is perhaps TRBD1 (6 bases). Germline-derived CDR1 and CDR2 are MNHEY and SVGAGI. The CDR3 totals 14 residues. V was cut by 6 bases and J by 8 bases, with 19 bases left in between. CDR3 sequence reads: CASREHRDMHGYTF. The CDR3 bases are TGTGCCAGCAGGGAACACCGGGACATGCACGGCTACACCTTC.

The chain has TRBV19 and TRBJ2-2; 7 bases match TRBD2. The CDR3 has 16 residues. Germline-derived CDR1 and CDR2 are LNHDA and SQIVND (reference sequence). V lost 4 bases to trimming and J lost 2 bases; unmatched junction nucleotides: 7. The DNA for the CDR3 is TGTGCCAGTAGTACCCGGACTAGTCTAAACACCGGGGAGCTGTTTTTT. Translating it yields CASSTRTSLNTGELFF.

This clone was seen a single time. The J gene is TRBJ1-6, the V gene TRBV6-6; D gene uncertain. Germline loops: CDR1 MNHNY, CDR2 SVGAGI (reference sequence). The CDR3 loop spans 13 amino acids. Trimming pared 8 bases from V and 4 bases from J, leaving 9 bases between. The CDR3 DNA reads TGTGCCAGCCAGACACATTATAATTCACCCCTCCACTTT. Amino acid sequence: CASQTHYNSPLHF.

This chain uses TRBV30 with TRBJ2-2; tentative D call: TRBD1 (5 bases). The CDR3 is 14 amino acids. Germline V CDR1 and CDR2: GTSNPN, SVGIG (reference sequence). Trimming took 3 bases from V and 4 from J, leaving 12 bases between them. The CDR3 is CAWRGLVSTGELFF. In DNA, the CDR3 is TGTGCCTGGAGGGGGCTGGTGAGCACCGGGGAGCTGTTTTTT.

This clone showed up just a few times. V is TRBV5-6 and J is TRBJ1-2; 12 nucleotides line up with TRBD1. CDR1 is SGHDT and CDR2 is YYEEEE in the germline V gene. The CDR3 loop spans 13 amino acids. V lost 3 bases to trimming and J lost 7 bases; unmatched junction nucleotides: 1. The CDR3 spells CASSWDRGLGYTF. The CDR3 region has the DNA TGTGCCAGCAGCTGGGACAGGGGGCTTGGCTACACCTTC.

The count of this clone is one. The V and J genes are TRBV28 and TRBJ1-2; D unresolved. CDR1 MDHEN and CDR2 SYDVKM come from the germline V gene. Trimming took 3 bases from V and 13 from J, leaving 21 bases between them. CDR3 size: 14 residues. The DNA for the CDR3 is TGTGCCAGCAGTTTTTCATCGGACCCCCTTTACTTCACCTTC. Translating it yields CASSFSSDPLYFTF.

The chain couples TRBV28 to TRBJ2-7, with D unresolved. Looked up from germline, CDR1 is MDHEN and CDR2 is SYDVKM. The CDR3 sequence is 16 residues long. Trimming stripped 1 base from V and 3 bases from J, with 16 bases between. This CDR3 is CASSLSTAATLYEQYF. The CDR3 bases are TGTGCCAGCAGTTTATCGACTGCCGCTACACTCTACGAGCAGTACTTC.

This chain links TRBV5-1 with TRBJ1-4; 7 nucleotides agree with TRBD1. The CDR3 loop spans 15 amino acids. The V gene's germline CDR1 is SGHRS and CDR2 YFSETQ. Trimming took 5 bases from V and 8 from J; bases not matched to a gene: 12. The CDR3 DNA reads TGCGCCAGCAGTCAGAAGGAGGGGGCACGGGAAAAACTGTTTTTT. Protein product: CASSQKEGAREKLFF. The complete variable domain, with remaining parts taken from reference TRBV5-1 and TRBJ1-4, reads KAGVTQTPRYLIKTRGQQVTLSCSPISGHRSVSWYQQTPGQGLQFLFEYFSETQRNKGNFPGRFSGRQFSNSRSEMNVSTLELGDSALYLCASSQKEGAREKLFFGSGTQLSVL.

This clone was observed once. V and J are TRBV2 and TRBJ2-1; 8 nucleotides line up with TRBD1. V was clipped by 4 bases and J by 1 base; unmatched bases: 3. Germline CDR1 SNHLY, CDR2 FYNNEI. The CDR3 length is 15 residues. CDR3 residues: CASSARGRSYNEQFF. The CDR3 DNA reads TGTGCCAGCAGTGCCAGGGGGCGGTCCTACAATGAGCAGTTCTTC. The entire variable domain, with the rest obtained from reference TRBV2 and TRBJ2-1, is as follows: EPEVTQTPSHQVTQMGQEVILRCVPISNHLYFYWYRQILGQKVEFLVSFYNNEISEKSEIFDDQFSVERPDGSNFTLKIRSTKLEDSAMYFCASSARGRSYNEQFFGPGTRLTVL.

V gene TRBV6-6 combines with J gene TRBJ2-3; 13 bases map to TRBD2. The germline V gene has CDR1 MNHNY and CDR2 SVGAGI (reference sequence). V lost 7 bases, J lost 6 bases, and 10 bases stayed unmatched. The CDR3 totals 16 residues. This CDR3 reads CASNLGLAGRMDTQYF. The CDR3 DNA follows: TGTGCCAGCAACCTGGGACTAGCGGGACGCATGGATACGCAGTATTTT.